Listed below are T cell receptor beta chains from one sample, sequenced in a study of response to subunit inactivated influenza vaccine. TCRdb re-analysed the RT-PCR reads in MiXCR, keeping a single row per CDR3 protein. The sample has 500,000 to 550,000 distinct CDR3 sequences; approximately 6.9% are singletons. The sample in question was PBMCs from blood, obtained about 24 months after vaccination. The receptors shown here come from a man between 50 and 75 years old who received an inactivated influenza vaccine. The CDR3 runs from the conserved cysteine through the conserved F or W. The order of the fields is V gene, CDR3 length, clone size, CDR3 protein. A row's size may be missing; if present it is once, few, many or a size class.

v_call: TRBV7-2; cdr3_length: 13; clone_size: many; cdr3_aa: CASTGSINYGYTF
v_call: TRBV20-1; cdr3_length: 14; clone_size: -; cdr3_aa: CSARVAGVYNEQFF
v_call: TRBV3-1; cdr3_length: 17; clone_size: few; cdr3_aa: CASSQARDWTAFNEQFF
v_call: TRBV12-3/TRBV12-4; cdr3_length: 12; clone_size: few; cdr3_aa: CASSIQGQPQHF
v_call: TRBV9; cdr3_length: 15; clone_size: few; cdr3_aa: CASSVQPGARETQYF
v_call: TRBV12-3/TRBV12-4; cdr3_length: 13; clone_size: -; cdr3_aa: CASSSAMGRSLFF
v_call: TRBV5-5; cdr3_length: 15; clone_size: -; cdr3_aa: CASSSTPTVNTEAFF
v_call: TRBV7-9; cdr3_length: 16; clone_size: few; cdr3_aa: CASSLGGQGFSETQYF
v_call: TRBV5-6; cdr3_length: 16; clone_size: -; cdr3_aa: CATSRGWSSYNSPLHF
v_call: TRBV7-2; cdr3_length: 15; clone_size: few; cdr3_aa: CASSLEVWVNTEAFF
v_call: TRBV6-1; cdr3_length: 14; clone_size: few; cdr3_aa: CASRTTGMNTEAFF
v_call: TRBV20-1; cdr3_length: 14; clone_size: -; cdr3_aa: CSANQGGAGNTIYF
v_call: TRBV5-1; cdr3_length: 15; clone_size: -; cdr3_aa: CASSLAWQGTGELFF
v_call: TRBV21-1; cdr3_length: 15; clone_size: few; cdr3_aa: CASNSTPGDQETQYF
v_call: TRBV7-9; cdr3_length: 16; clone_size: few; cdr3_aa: CASSYGPGAGGETQYF
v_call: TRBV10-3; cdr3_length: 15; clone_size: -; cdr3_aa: CATEMGQGGSNEQFF
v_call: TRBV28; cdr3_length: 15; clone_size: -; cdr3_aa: CASTDTVSGANVLTF
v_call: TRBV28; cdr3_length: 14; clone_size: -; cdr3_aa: CASSLSLTPDTQYF
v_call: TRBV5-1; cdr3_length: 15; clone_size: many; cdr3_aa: CASSLWDLEFGELFF
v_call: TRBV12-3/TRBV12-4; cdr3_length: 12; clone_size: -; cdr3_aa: CASNKGGTEAFF
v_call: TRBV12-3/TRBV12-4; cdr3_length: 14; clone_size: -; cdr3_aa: CASSPGGENTEAFF
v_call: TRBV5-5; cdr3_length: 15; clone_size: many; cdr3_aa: CASSLQRQGLDEQYF
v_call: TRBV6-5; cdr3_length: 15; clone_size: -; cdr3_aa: CASSYSGIGANVLTF
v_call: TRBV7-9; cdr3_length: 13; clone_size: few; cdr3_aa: CASSETGGNTQYF
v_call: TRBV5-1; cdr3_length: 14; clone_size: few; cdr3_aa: CASSREGNTGELFF
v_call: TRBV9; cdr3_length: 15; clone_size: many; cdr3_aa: CASSGGTSGGSEQYF
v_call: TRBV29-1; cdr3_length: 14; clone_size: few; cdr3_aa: CSASAGTGNEKLFF
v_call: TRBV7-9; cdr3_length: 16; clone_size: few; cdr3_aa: CASSFPTSGRSNEQFF
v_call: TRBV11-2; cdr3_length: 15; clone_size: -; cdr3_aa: CASSLGQGPYYEQYF
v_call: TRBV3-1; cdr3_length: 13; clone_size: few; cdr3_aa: CASSQVWSNEQFF
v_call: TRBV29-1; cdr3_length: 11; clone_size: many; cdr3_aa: CSVMAGNTQYF
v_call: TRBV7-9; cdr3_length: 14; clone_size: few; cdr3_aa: CASSRPGISETQYF
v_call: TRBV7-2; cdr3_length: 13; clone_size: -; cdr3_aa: CASTVGTSETQYF
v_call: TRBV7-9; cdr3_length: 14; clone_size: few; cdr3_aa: CASSPVAGGIEQFF
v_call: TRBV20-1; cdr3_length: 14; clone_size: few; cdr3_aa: CSARGTPSDQPQHF
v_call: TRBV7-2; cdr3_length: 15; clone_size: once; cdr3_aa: CASSSLAGSADTQYF
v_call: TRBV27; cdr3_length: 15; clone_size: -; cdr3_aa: CASKTQSYSNQPQHF
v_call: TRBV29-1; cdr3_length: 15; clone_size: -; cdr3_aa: CSVESGRGSYNEQFF
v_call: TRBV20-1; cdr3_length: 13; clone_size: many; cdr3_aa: CSASNDYNQPQHF
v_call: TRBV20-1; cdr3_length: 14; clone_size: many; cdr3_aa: CSARDSTGRNIQYF
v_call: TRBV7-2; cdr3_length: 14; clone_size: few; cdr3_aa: CASSFRQGPDTQYF
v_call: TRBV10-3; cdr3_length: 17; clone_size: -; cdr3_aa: CAISERHGSPGPGELFF
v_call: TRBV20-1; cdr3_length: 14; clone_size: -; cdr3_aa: CSAPTNGQKNEQYF
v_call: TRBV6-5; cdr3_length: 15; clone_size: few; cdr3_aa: CASSYSMGIQETQYF
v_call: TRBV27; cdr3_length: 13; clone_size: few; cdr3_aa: CASSSDIRGEQYF
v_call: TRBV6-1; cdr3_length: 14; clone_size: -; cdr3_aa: CASNAGKLGNEQFF
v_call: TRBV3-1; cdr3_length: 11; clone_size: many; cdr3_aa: CASSTGETQYF
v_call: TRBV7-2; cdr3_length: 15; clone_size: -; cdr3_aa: CASSFLAGGSETQYF
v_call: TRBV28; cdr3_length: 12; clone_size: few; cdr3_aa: CATTPWAGELFF
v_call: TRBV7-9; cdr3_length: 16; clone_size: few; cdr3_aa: CASSFPDSHQGETQYF
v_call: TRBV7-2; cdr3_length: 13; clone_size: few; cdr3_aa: CASSFTPGGAQYF
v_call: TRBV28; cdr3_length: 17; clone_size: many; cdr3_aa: CASSPPGGEPSQETQYF
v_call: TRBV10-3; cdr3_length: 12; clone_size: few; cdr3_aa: CAISLYDNEQFF
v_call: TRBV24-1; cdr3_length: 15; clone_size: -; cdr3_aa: CATSDFRGASETQYF
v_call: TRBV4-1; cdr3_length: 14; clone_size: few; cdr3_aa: CASSQGSIGNTIYF
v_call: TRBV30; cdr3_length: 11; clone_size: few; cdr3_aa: CAWSINGPTHF
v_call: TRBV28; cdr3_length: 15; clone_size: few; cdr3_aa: CASSRRTGRNSPLHF
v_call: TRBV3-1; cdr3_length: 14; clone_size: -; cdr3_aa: CASSHSGPGETQYF
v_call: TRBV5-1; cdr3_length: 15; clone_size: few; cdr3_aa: CASSLGSGNQETQYF